Below, 23 T cell receptor beta chains from the same sample are listed, as sequenced in a study of T cell responses to AZD1222 COVID-19 vaccine. Sequencing was performed with immunoSEQ multiplex PCR; in TCRdb, only in-frame clones are kept and a portion is missing. Of about 120,000 clones listed, about 90% are singletons. The source was peripheral blood, collected on day 0 of AZD1222 vaccination. These receptor sequences come from an adult in good health.

The chain combines TRBV4-2 with TRBJ1-3; 8 nucleotides line up with TRBD1. Germline-derived CDR1 and CDR2 are LGHNA and YNFKEQ. V was clipped by 4 bases and J by 3 bases; unmatched bases: 11. This CDR3 has 17 residues. In DNA, the CDR3 is TGTGCCAGCAGCCGTATGACAGGGGCTCAAAGTGGAAACACCATATATTTT. Translated, it gives CASSRMTGAQSGNTIYF.

The gene calls are TRBV18 and TRBJ1-1, with D possibly being TRBD1 (6 bases). This CDR3 has 16 residues. V was cut by 6 bases and J by 5 bases, with 22 bases left in between. Per germline, CDR1 KGHSH and CDR2 LQKENI. CDR3: CASSSGSGGRGTEAFF. In DNA, the CDR3 is TGTGCCAGCTCGTCCGGTTCCGGGGGGCGGGGGACTGAAGCTTTCTTT.

The chain carries TRBV3-1 (or the pseudogene TRBV3-2) and TRBJ2-1, with D possibly matching TRBD2 (7 bases). The germline gives CDR1 LGHDT, CDR2 YNNKEL (reference sequence). The CDR3 runs 14 residues. Trimming removed 8 bases at V and 5 bases at J, with 16 bases between. The CDR3 DNA reads as TGTGCCAGCGGGTATTCGGGGGGCCACAATGAGCAGTTCTTC. This translates into CASGYSGGHNEQFF.

V and J are TRBV6-5 and TRBJ1-1; D may be TRBD1 (5 bases). The CDR3 sequence is 14 residues long. V was trimmed by 2 bases and J by 6 bases, leaving 13 bases between them. Per germline, CDR1 MNHEY and CDR2 SVGAGI. CDR3 DNA: TGTGCCAGCAGTTACACGACAGTTGGGTCTGAAGCTTTCTTT. Translating gives CASSYTTVGSEAFF.

CDR3 sequence: CASSLLDRGNYGYTF. For the CDR3, the DNA is TGTGCCAGCAGTTTACTGGACAGGGGGAACTATGGCTACACCTTC. This chain links TRBV28 with TRBJ1-2; 10 nucleotides agree with TRBD1. Germline V gives CDR1 MDHEN, CDR2 SYDVKM. This CDR3 is built from 15 residues. Losses at the gene ends were 2 bases for V and 2 bases for J; bases not matched to a gene: 2.

The V and J genes are TRBV24-1 and TRBJ2-7; D might be TRBD2 (6 bases). Germline CDR1 KGHDR, CDR2 SFDVKD. With 3 bases removed from V and 0 bases from J, the gap between germline ends came to 11 bases. The CDR3 is made up of 15 amino acids. CDR3 sequence reads: CATSDPGSNSYEQYF. For the CDR3, the DNA is TGTGCCACCAGTGATCCCGGGAGTAACTCCTACGAGCAGTACTTC.

This clone was recorded only once. The gene calls are TRBV24-1 and TRBJ1-1; unclear D gene. This CDR3 is built from 15 residues. Per germline, CDR1 KGHDR and CDR2 SFDVKD. Trimming pared 2 bases from V and 3 bases from J, leaving 12 bases between. The CDR3 coding sequence is TGTGCCACCAGTGATTCGGGTGGAGTTTACACTGAAGCTTTCTTT. Amino acids: CATSDSGGVYTEAFF.

This clone was counted only a few times. The chain carries TRBV2 and TRBJ1-6; D remains ambiguous. V lost 4 bases to trimming and J lost 7 bases, with 8 bases between them. The CDR3 sequence is 13 residues long. The germline V gene encodes CDR1 SNHLY and CDR2 FYNNEI. This chain's CDR3 is CASSGGPNSPLHF. The DNA of the CDR3 is TGTGCCAGCAGTGGAGGTCCCAATTCACCCCTCCACTTT.

The genes are TRBV24-1 and TRBJ1-2; D may be TRBD1 (5 bases). The CDR3 consists of 13 residues. Germline CDR1 and CDR2: KGHDR and SFDVKD. V lost 4 bases and J lost 2, with 7 bases in between. Here the CDR3 reads CATSEGGNYGYTF. The CDR3 coding sequence is TGTGCCACCAGTGAGGGGGGGAACTATGGCTACACCTTC.

The chain employs TRBV5-1 and TRBJ2-1; the D is unclear. Germline V gene sequence: CDR1 SGHRS, CDR2 YFSETQ. CDR3 size: 15 residues. V lost 0 bases, J lost 1 base, and 8 bases lay in between. The CDR3 here is CASSLVTVSYNEQFF. The CDR3 DNA follows: TGCGCCAGCAGCTTGGTGACGGTATCCTACAATGAGCAGTTCTTC. Full variable domain (rest looked up from reference TRBV5-1 and TRBJ2-1): KAGVTQTPRYLIKTRGQQVTLSCSPISGHRSVSWYQQTPGQGLQFLFEYFSETQRNKGNFPGRFSGRQFSNSRSEMNVSTLELGDSALYLCASSLVTVSYNEQFFGPGTRLTVL.

The rearrangement joins TRBV20-1 to TRBJ2-2; tentative D call: TRBD1 (5 bases). Germline V CDR1 and CDR2: DFQATT, SNEGSKA (reference sequence). The CDR3 is made up of 13 amino acids. The V end was cut by 6 bases, the J end by 5 bases, with 13 bases between. The CDR3 loop reads CSASGQGTGELFF. CDR3 bases: TGCAGTGCCAGTGGGCAGGGAACCGGGGAGCTGTTTTTT.

This chain connects TRBV5-5 to TRBJ1-2; D gene unclear. CDR3 size: 13 residues. The V gene lost 0 bases and the J gene lost 0 bases, with 3 bases spanning the gap. Germline CDR1 SGHKS, CDR2 YYEKEE (reference sequence). The CDR3 DNA is TGTGCCAGCAGCTTGGCCGCTAACTATGGCTACACCTTC. Protein sequence: CASSLAANYGYTF.

This clone was found once. V is TRBV28 and J is TRBJ1-3; no reliable D call. V was shortened by 7 bases and J by 0 bases, with 10 bases between the two germline ends. The CDR3 is 14 residues long. CDR1 and CDR2 from the germline V gene are MDHEN and SYDVKM. CDR3 sequence (DNA): TGTGCCAGCAAGACGGGGAGCTCTGGAAACACCATATATTTT. It encodes CASKTGSSGNTIYF.

As DNA, the CDR3 is TGTGCCAGCAGTTACTCACGGACCTCTGGGGCCAACGTCCTGACTTTC. It specifies CASSYSRTSGANVLTF. The chain combines TRBV6-6 with TRBJ2-6, with D unclear. From germline, CDR1 is MNHNY and CDR2 SVGAGI (reference sequence). The CDR3 loop spans 16 amino acids. V lost 0 bases and J 0 bases, leaving 6 bases between the germline ends.

The chain has TRBV5-5 and TRBJ1-1; a weak D match, TRBD1 (6 bases). Germline CDR1 reads SGHKS; CDR2 reads YYEKEE (reference sequence). The CDR3 consists of 14 residues. The V and J ends lost 4 bases and 5 bases respectively, with 15 bases between them. The CDR3 region has the DNA TGTGCCAGCAGCATAACGGACAGAGGTACTGAAGCTTTCTTT. This sequence encodes CASSITDRGTEAFF.

This clone was seen at least ten times. The V gene is TRBV5-6, the J gene TRBJ1-1; no clear D gene. The CDR3 runs 15 residues. From germline, CDR1 is SGHDT and CDR2 YYEEEE. V was shortened by 1 base and J by 5 bases, with 15 bases between the two germline ends. CDR3 in DNA: TGTGCCAGCAGCTTGACGCCAGCTCTTGGGACTGAAGCTTTCTTT. Its translation: CASSLTPALGTEAFF.

V gene TRBV3-1 (or the pseudogene TRBV3-2) combines with J gene TRBJ1-1; no definite D call. The V end was cut by 4 bases, the J end by 5 bases, with 8 bases between. The germline CDR1 and CDR2 sequences are LGHDT and YNNKEL (reference sequence). CDR3 length: 12 amino acids. The CDR3 loop reads CASSRSRTEAFF. The DNA for the CDR3 is TGTGCCAGCAGCCGTTCGAGGACTGAAGCTTTCTTT.

This clone is a singleton in its sample. The chain combines TRBV5-1 with TRBJ2-1; 8 bases line up with TRBD1. CDR1 SGHRS and CDR2 YFSETQ come from the germline V gene. The CDR3 consists of 15 residues. J was trimmed by 3 bases and V by 2 bases; bases with no gene match: 4. In DNA form, the CDR3 reads TGCGCCAGCAGCTTATCAGGGGGCAGCTACAATGAGCAGTTCTTC. Its protein is CASSLSGGSYNEQFF.

The count of this clone is one. This chain connects TRBV28 to TRBJ1-2, with D possibly TRBD1 on 6 matching bases. Germline loops: CDR1 MDHEN, CDR2 SYDVKM. CDR3 length equals 13 residues. Trimming took off 4 bases at V and 8 bases at J, with 14 bases between the two ends. For the CDR3, the DNA is TGTGCCAGCAGTTATCTGGTGGGGGGCGGCTACACCTTC. Its translation is CASSYLVGGGYTF.

The V and J genes are TRBV7-9 and TRBJ1-5; D is possibly TRBD1 (5 bases). The CDR3 is 16 residues long. Looked up from germline, CDR1 is SEHNR and CDR2 is FQNEAQ (reference sequence). The V end was cut by 10 bases, the J end by 0 bases, with 19 bases between. CDR3 residues: CATAAGEIHSNQPQHF. CDR3 sequence (DNA): TGTGCCACCGCGGCGGGGGAAATACATAGCAATCAGCCCCAGCATTTT.

The chain employs TRBV6-1 and TRBJ1-5; D is undetermined. Looked up from germline, CDR1 is MNHNS and CDR2 is SASEGT. The CDR3 is made up of 18 amino acids. V was trimmed by 3 bases and J by 0 bases, leaving 18 bases between them. The CDR3 coding sequence is TGTGCCAGCAGTGACGACGGGGTAGCCCCTTATAGCAATCAGCCCCAGCATTTT. This translates into CASSDDGVAPYSNQPQHF.

This clone showed up just once. V is TRBV9 and J is TRBJ1-2, with 8 bases identical to TRBD1. Unmatched junction bases numbered 8, after V lost 3 bases and J lost 7 bases. CDR1 SGDLS and CDR2 YYNGEE come from the germline V gene. CDR3 length: 14 amino acids. The CDR3 sequence is CASSGRTGNFGYTF. CDR3 DNA: TGTGCCAGCAGCGGAAGGACAGGGAATTTTGGCTACACCTTC.

The rearrangement links TRBV5-1 to TRBJ2-2; D tentatively fits TRBD1 or TRBD2 (5 bases each). The CDR3 has 16 residues. Per the germline V gene, CDR1 is SGHRS and CDR2 is YFSETQ. Trimming shortened V by 0 bases and J by 3 bases, and 12 bases separated the two germline ends. CDR3 in DNA: TGCGCCAGCAGCTTGGGGTGGGGGTTCGACACCGGGGAGCTGTTTTTT. It specifies CASSLGWGFDTGELFF.